Following are 24 T cell receptor beta chains from one sample sequenced in a study of cytomegalovirus exposure and HLA in healthy donors. The PCR used 60 Vbeta and 13 Jbeta primers. Assay: immunoSEQ multiplex PCR; the TCRdb copy retains only in-frame clones and omits some. Of about 92,000 clones listed, around 77% are singletons. The sequencing sample was made of PBMCs. The receptors come from a man in his fifties in good health and CMV-seropositive.

This clone was seen only once. The chain recombines TRBV7-2 with TRBJ2-7; no clear D. Looked up from germline, CDR1 is SGHTA and CDR2 is FQGNSA. This CDR3 is built from 14 residues. Trimming shortened V by 6 bases and J by 5 bases, and 17 bases separated the two germline ends. This CDR3 reads CASRRRGEGDEQYF. The CDR3 nucleotides read TGTGCCAGCAGACGACGCGGCGAAGGCGACGAGCAGTACTTC.

This rearrangement joins TRBV29-1 to TRBJ2-2; possibly TRBD1 for D (7 bases). Trimming pared 4 bases from V and 4 bases from J, leaving 16 bases between. The CDR3 has 15 residues. CDR1 SQVTM and CDR2 ANQGSEA come from the germline V gene. The CDR3 loop is CSVVQGGFGTGELFF. CDR3 bases: TGCAGCGTTGTTCAGGGGGGTTTCGGCACCGGGGAGCTGTTTTTT.

This rearrangement joins TRBV7-9 to TRBJ2-1, with 10 bases matching TRBD2. This CDR3 contains 15 residues. Looked up from germline, CDR1 is SEHNR and CDR2 is FQNEAQ (reference sequence). Unmatched junction bases numbered 3, after V lost 3 bases and J lost 4 bases. Here the CDR3 reads CASSLSGGEYNEQFF. CDR3 DNA sequence: TGTGCCAGCAGCTTGAGCGGGGGGGAATACAATGAGCAGTTCTTC.

This clone has just one count. The chain has TRBV19 and TRBJ1-3, with D hard to call. The length of the CDR3 is 13 residues. Trimming shortened V by 5 bases and J by 5 bases, and 10 bases separated the two germline ends. Germline V gene lookup returns CDR1 LNHDA and CDR2 SQIVND (reference sequence). The DNA for the CDR3 is TGTGCCAGTAGTGTCGAGAGCCGAAACACCATATATTTT. Residues: CASSVESRNTIYF.

The chain employs TRBV29-1 and TRBJ1-1; 7 bases match TRBD1. CDR1 is SQVTM and CDR2 is ANQGSEA in the germline V gene. The J segment lost 7 bases and the V segment lost 7 bases, leaving 3 bases of the junction unmatched. The CDR3 loop spans 10 amino acids. In DNA, the CDR3 is TGCAGCGCCTGGGACAGTGAAGCTTTCTTT. It specifies CSAWDSEAFF.

The rearrangement uses TRBV28 and TRBJ2-1; 7 positions agree with TRBD2. The CDR3 has 15 residues. Germline lookup yields CDR1 MDHEN and CDR2 SYDVKM. V shed 8 bases and J 2 bases; nucleotides not matched to a gene: 9. In nucleotides, the CDR3 is TGTGCCAGCCCCCCCCAGGGAGGGGCCTACAATGAGCAGTTCTTC. Translation: CASPPQGGAYNEQFF.

V gene TRBV9 combines with J gene TRBJ1-2; the D gene is possibly TRBD1 (6 bases). The germline V gene has CDR1 SGDLS and CDR2 YYNGEE. There are 15 residues in the CDR3. The V and J ends lost 3 bases and 5 bases respectively, with 17 bases between them. DNA of the CDR3: TGTGCCAGCAGCGGGGGGCCGGGGGGTGAATATGGCTACACCTTC. This gives the protein CASSGGPGGEYGYTF.

The chain is built from TRBV5-5 and TRBJ1-2, with TRBD1 identical over 10 bases. Germline CDR1 and CDR2: SGHKS and YYEKEE (reference sequence). This CDR3 region has 14 residues. Germline trimming cut 5 bases from V and 2 bases from J; bases unmatched to any gene: 3. CDR3 DNA sequence: TGTGCCAGCAGACCGGGACAGGGGAACTATGGCTACACCTTC. This translates into CASRPGQGNYGYTF.

This rearrangement joins TRBV18 to TRBJ1-4; 8 positions match TRBD1. V shed 2 bases and J 0 bases; nucleotides not matched to a gene: 2. Germline V CDR1 and CDR2: KGHSH, LQKENI. This CDR3 contains 16 residues. DNA for the CDR3: TGTGCCAGCTCACCAGGGACAGGTGCAACTAATGAAAAACTGTTTTTT. This sequence encodes CASSPGTGATNEKLFF.

This chain joins TRBV5-1 and TRBJ2-3, with 8 bases matching TRBD2. The V segment lost 9 bases and the J segment 2 bases; nucleotides outside the gene matches: 8. Germline CDR1 and CDR2: SGHRS and YFSETQ. This CDR3 contains 14 residues. CDR3 amino acids: CATRRGDDTDTQYF. The CDR3 coding sequence is TGCGCCACACGGCGGGGGGACGACACAGATACGCAGTATTTT.

The J gene is TRBJ1-1, the V gene TRBV9; D is perhaps TRBD1 (6 bases). This CDR3 contains 15 residues. In germline, CDR1 is SGDLS, CDR2 YYNGEE. Between the trimmed V and J ends, which lost 3 bases and 0 bases, there was a span of 12 bases. CDR3 nucleotide sequence: TGTGCCAGCAGCGGCCGACAGGACTTGAACACTGAAGCTTTCTTT. It encodes CASSGRQDLNTEAFF. Full variable domain (remainder filled in from reference TRBV9 and TRBJ1-1): DSGVTQTPKHLITATGQRVTLRCSPRSGDLSVYWYQQSLDQGLQFLIQYYNGEERAKGNILERFSAQQFPDLHSELNLSSLELGDSALYFCASSGRQDLNTEAFFGQGTRLTVV.

This chain joins TRBV7-2 and TRBJ2-7; maybe TRBD2 (5 bases). The V gene's germline CDR1 is SGHTA and CDR2 FQGNSA. V lost 5 bases and J lost 4, with 18 bases in between. The CDR3 is 15 amino acids. The CDR3 DNA reads as TGTGCCAGCAGCCCATCCTTCCGCCGGGAATACGAGCAGTACTTC. It codes for CASSPSFRREYEQYF.

This chain connects TRBV29-1 to TRBJ1-1, with a possible D match to TRBD1 (5 bases). The germline V gene encodes CDR1 SQVTM and CDR2 ANQGSEA. The CDR3 is 14 residues long. Trimming removed 3 bases at V and 1 base at J, with 12 bases between. This chain's CDR3 is CSVEGGRPNTEAFF. The CDR3 bases are TGCAGCGTTGAGGGGGGGAGACCGAACACTGAAGCTTTCTTT.

The chain carries TRBV9 and TRBJ1-1; D is possibly TRBD1 (5 bases). Germline CDR1 reads SGDLS; CDR2 reads YYNGEE. V lost 2 bases and J 0 bases, leaving 11 bases between the germline ends. The CDR3 has 15 residues. The CDR3 bases are TGTGCCAGCAGCGTTCAGGGTCAGATGAACACTGAAGCTTTCTTT. It translates to CASSVQGQMNTEAFF. The whole variable domain, filled in from reference TRBV9 and TRBJ1-1, reads DSGVTQTPKHLITATGQRVTLRCSPRSGDLSVYWYQQSLDQGLQFLIQYYNGEERAKGNILERFSAQQFPDLHSELNLSSLELGDSALYFCASSVQGQMNTEAFFGQGTRLTVV.

The chain has TRBV7-6 and TRBJ2-3; a weak D match, TRBD2 (6 bases). Germline CDR1 SGHVS, CDR2 FNYEAQ. This CDR3 spans 16 amino acids. V lost 0 bases and J 2 bases, leaving 12 bases between the germline ends. The DNA of the CDR3 is TGTGCCAGCAGCTTAGCCCCCGGGACTGCCACAGATACGCAGTATTTT. It codes for CASSLAPGTATDTQYF.

The chain couples TRBV28 to TRBJ2-6; D call uncertain. The V end lost 2 bases, the J end lost 0 bases, and 17 bases lay between the germline ends. CDR3 length equals 19 residues. Germline CDR1 MDHEN, CDR2 SYDVKM. CDR3 protein: CASSLLVGSVSSGANVLTF. The CDR3, as DNA: TGTGCCAGCAGTTTACTTGTCGGGTCAGTCAGCTCTGGGGCCAACGTCCTGACTTTC.

The chain joins TRBV2 to TRBJ1-1; no clear D. Per germline, CDR1 SNHLY and CDR2 FYNNEI. The CDR3 sequence is 13 residues long. Trimming took 2 bases from V and 2 from J, leaving 6 bases between them. The CDR3 nucleotides read TGTGCCAGCAGTGAAACAGCTAACACTGAAGCTTTCTTT. The encoded protein is CASSETANTEAFF.

This clone was observed once. The rearrangement links TRBV6-1 to TRBJ2-7, with D hard to call. V was trimmed by 5 bases and J by 2 bases, leaving 13 bases between them. The CDR3 is made up of 14 amino acids. The germline gives CDR1 MNHNS, CDR2 SASEGT. CDR3 in amino acids: CASSSYIGAYEQYF. CDR3 sequence (DNA): TGTGCCAGCAGTTCTTACATAGGAGCCTACGAGCAGTACTTC.

CDR3 bases: TGTGCCAGCAGCTCGGGGACTAGTGGGTATGCCGGGGAGCTGTTTTTT. Translation: CASSSGTSGYAGELFF. The genes are TRBV5-4 and TRBJ2-2; 8 bases align to TRBD2. This CDR3 region has 16 residues. With V trimmed by 3 bases and J by 6 bases, 10 bases remained unmatched. Germline CDR1 and CDR2: SGHNT and YYREEE (reference sequence).

This clone was observed a few times. V usage is TRBV5-1 and J usage is TRBJ2-3; 15 bases fit TRBD2. Trimming removed 6 bases from V and 3 bases from J; junction bases left unmatched: 8. Germline V lookup: CDR1 SGHRS, CDR2 YFSETQ. This CDR3 is built from 17 residues. CDR3 nucleotide sequence: TGCGCCAGCACCAGGGGACTAGCGGGGGGATTGACAGATACGCAGTATTTT. It yields the protein CASTRGLAGGLTDTQYF.

This clone has more than one count but fewer than ten. This chain links TRBV5-3 with TRBJ2-7; D is unclear. TRBV5-3 carries the ORF label, with uncertain function. The CDR3 sequence is 16 residues long. The V gene lost 6 bases and the J gene lost 0 bases, with 19 bases spanning the gap. CDR3 coding DNA: TGTGCCAGAACCCTTCCCTCTCGACTGAGCTCCTACGAGCAGTACTTC. It specifies CARTLPSRLSSYEQYF.

The chain has TRBV9 and TRBJ2-1, with 13 bases identical to TRBD2. The germline V gene has CDR1 SGDLS and CDR2 YYNGEE. Trimming at V came to 2 bases and at J to 4 bases, leaving 0 bases not matched to a gene. The CDR3 contains 15 residues. The chain's CDR3 is CASSVTSGRYNEQFF. The CDR3 coding sequence is TGTGCCAGCAGCGTGACTAGCGGGAGGTACAATGAGCAGTTCTTC.

This rearrangement joins TRBV5-6 to TRBJ1-1; D is ambiguous. V was cut by 4 bases and J by 5 bases, with 12 bases left in between. In germline, CDR1 is SGHDT, CDR2 YYEEEE. The CDR3 is 13 residues long. This CDR3 is CASSPGSETEAFF. The DNA of the CDR3 is TGTGCCAGCAGCCCCGGTTCTGAGACTGAAGCTTTCTTT. The entire variable domain, with the rest obtained from reference TRBV5-6 and TRBJ1-1, is as follows: DAGVTQSPTHLIKTRGQQVTLRCSPKSGHDTVSWYQQALGQGPQFIFQYYEEEERQRGNFPDRFSGHQFPNYSSELNVNALLLGDSALYLCASSPGSETEAFFGQGTRLTVV.

This chain links TRBV9 with TRBJ1-1; D might be TRBD1 (6 bases). Germline CDR1 and CDR2: SGDLS and YYNGEE. V lost 4 bases to trimming and J lost 7 bases, with 17 bases between them. The CDR3 contains 14 residues. This CDR3 reads CASSQLKFRGEAFF. The CDR3 DNA sequence: TGTGCCAGCAGCCAACTCAAATTCAGGGGTGAAGCTTTCTTT.